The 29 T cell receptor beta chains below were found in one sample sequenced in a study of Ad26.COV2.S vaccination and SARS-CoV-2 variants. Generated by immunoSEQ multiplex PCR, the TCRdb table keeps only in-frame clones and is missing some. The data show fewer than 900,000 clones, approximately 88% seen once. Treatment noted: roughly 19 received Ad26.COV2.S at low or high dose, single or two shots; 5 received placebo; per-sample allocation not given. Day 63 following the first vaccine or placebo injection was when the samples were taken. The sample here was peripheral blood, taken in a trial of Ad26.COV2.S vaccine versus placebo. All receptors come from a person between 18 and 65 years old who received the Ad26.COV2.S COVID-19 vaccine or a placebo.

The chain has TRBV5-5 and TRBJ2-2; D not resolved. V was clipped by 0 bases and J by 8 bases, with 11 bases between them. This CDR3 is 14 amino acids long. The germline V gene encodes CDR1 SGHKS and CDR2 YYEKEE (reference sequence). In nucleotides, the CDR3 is TGTGCCAGCAGCTTGGGCCCTTTAGTGGGGGAGCTGTTTTTT. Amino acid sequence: CASSLGPLVGELFF.

Written as DNA, the CDR3 is TGCGCCAGCGGGCAAGCGGGGGGGCAAGCCCTAGATACGCAGTATTTT. This translates into CASGQAGGQALDTQYF. This rearrangement joins TRBV5-1 to TRBJ2-3; 10 bases are a match to TRBD2. Germline CDR1 SGHRS, CDR2 YFSETQ. With 7 bases clipped from V and 5 bases from J, the junction kept 13 bases outside the gene matches. The CDR3 spans 16 residues.

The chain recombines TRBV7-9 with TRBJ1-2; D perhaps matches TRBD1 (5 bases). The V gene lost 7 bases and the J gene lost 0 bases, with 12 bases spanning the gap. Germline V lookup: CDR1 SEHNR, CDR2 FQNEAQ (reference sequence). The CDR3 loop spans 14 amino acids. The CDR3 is CASIPDTSNYGYTF. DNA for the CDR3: TGTGCCAGCATCCCGGACACATCTAACTATGGCTACACCTTC. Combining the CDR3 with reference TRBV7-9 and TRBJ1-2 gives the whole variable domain DTGVSQNPRHKITKRGQNVTFRCDPISEHNRLYWYRQTLGQGPEFLTYFQNEAQLEKSRLLSDRFSAERPKGSFSTLEIQRTEQGDSAMYLCASIPDTSNYGYTFGSGTRLTVV.

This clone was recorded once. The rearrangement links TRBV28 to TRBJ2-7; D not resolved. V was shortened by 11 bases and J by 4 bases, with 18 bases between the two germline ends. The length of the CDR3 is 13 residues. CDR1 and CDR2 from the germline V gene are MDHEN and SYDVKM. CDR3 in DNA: TGTGCCTCAGGACCCGGTTTAGGGTACGAGCAGTACTTC. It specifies CASGPGLGYEQYF.

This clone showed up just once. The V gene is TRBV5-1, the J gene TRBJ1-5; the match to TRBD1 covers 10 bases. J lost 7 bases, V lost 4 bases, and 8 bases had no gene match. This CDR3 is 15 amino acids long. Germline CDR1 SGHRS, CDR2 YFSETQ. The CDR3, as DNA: TGCGCCAGCAGCCTGACAGGGGGCGCGGGACAGCCCCAGCATTTT. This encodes CASSLTGGAGQPQHF. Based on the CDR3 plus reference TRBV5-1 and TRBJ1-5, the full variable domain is KAGVTQTPRYLIKTRGQQVTLSCSPISGHRSVSWYQQTPGQGLQFLFEYFSETQRNKGNFPGRFSGRQFSNSRSEMNVSTLELGDSALYLCASSLTGGAGQPQHFGDGTRLSIL.

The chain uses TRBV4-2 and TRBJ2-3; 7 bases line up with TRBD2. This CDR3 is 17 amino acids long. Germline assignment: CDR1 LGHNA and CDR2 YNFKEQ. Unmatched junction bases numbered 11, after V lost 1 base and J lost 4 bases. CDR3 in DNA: TGTGCCAGCAGCCAAGTTCGGTCAGGCGGGGGAGCAGATACGCAGTATTTT. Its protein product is CASSQVRSGGGADTQYF.

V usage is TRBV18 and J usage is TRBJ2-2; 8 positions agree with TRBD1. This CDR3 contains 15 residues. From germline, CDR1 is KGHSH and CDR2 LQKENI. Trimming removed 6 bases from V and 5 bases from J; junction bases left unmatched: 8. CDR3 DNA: TGTGCCAGCTCCCCCCCGCAGGGGGCTACCGGGGAGCTGTTTTTT. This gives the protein CASSPPQGATGELFF.

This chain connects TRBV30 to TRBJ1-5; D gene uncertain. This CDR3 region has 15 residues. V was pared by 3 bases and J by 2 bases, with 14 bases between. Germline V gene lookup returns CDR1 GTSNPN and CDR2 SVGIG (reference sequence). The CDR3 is CAWSRHVEGNQPQHF. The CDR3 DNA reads TGTGCCTGGAGCCGACATGTGGAGGGCAATCAGCCCCAGCATTTT.

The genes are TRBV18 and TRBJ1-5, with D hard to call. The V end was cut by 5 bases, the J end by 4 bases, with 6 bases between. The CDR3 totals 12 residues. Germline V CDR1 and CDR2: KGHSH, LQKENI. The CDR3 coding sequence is TGTGCCAGCTCATCCCCTAATCAGCCCCAGCATTTT. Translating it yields CASSSPNQPQHF.

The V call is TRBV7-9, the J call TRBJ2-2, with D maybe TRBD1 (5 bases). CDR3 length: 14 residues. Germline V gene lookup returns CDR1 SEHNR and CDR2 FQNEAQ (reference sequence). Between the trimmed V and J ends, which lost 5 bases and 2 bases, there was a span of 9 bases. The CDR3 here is CASSMDTNTGELFF. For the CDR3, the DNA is TGTGCCAGCAGCATGGACACCAACACCGGGGAGCTGTTTTTT. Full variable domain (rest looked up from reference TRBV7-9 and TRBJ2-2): DTGVSQNPRHKITKRGQNVTFRCDPISEHNRLYWYRQTLGQGPEFLTYFQNEAQLEKSRLLSDRFSAERPKGSFSTLEIQRTEQGDSAMYLCASSMDTNTGELFFGEGSRLTVL.

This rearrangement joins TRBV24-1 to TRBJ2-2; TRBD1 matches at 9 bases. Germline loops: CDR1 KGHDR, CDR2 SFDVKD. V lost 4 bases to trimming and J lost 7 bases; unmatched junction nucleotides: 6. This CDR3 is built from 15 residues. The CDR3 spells CATSDTGTGSGELFF. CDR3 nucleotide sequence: TGTGCCACCAGTGACACCGGGACAGGGAGCGGGGAGCTGTTTTTT.

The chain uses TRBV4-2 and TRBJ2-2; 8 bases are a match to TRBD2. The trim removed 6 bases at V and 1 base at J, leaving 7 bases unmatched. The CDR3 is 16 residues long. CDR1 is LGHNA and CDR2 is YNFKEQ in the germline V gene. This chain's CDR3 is CASRSGGRVNTGELFF. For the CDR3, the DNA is TGTGCCAGCAGGTCGGGAGGGAGGGTGAACACCGGGGAGCTGTTTTTT.

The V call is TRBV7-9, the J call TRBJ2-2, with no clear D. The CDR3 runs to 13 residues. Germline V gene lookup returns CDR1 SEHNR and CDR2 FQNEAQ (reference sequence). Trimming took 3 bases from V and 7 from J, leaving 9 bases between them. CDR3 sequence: CASSFTGVGELFF. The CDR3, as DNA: TGTGCCAGCAGCTTCACCGGAGTCGGGGAGCTGTTTTTT.

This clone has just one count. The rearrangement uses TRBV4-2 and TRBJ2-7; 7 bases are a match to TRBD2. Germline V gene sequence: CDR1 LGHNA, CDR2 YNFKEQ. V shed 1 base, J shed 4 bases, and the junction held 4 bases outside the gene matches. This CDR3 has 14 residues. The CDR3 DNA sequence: TGTGCCAGCAGCCAAGTAGAGCGGGGTTACGAGCAGTACTTC. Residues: CASSQVERGYEQYF.

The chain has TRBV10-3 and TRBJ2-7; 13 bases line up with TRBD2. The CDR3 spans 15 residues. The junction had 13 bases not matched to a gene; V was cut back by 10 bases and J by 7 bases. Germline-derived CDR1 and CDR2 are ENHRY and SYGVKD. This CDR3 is CASGLAGVLSGEQYF. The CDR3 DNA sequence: TGTGCCAGTGGACTAGCGGGGGTACTGTCGGGGGAGCAGTACTTC.

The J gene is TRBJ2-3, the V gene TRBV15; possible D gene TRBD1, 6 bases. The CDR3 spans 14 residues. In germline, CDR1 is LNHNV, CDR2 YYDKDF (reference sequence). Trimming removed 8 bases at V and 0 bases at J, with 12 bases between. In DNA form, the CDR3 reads TGTGCCACCTCGGACAGCCCTAGCACAGATACGCAGTATTTT. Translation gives CATSDSPSTDTQYF.

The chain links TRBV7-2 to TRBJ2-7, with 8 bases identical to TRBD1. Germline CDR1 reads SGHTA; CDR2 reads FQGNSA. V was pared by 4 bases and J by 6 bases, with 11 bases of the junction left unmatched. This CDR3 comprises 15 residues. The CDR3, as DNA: TGTGCCAGCAGCTATACGACAGGGGCCTTGGTCGAGCAGTACTTC. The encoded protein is CASSYTTGALVEQYF.

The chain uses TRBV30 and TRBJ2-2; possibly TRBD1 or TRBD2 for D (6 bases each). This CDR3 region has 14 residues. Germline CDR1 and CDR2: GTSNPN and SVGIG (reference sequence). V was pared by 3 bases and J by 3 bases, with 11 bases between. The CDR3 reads CAWRGGRDTGELFF. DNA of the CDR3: TGTGCCTGGAGAGGGGGGCGCGACACCGGGGAGCTGTTTTTT.

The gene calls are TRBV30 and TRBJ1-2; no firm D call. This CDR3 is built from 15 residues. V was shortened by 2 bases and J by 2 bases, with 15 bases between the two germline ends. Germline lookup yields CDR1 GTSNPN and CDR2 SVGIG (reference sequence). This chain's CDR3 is CAWSSLPQRNYGYTF. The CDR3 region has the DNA TGTGCCTGGAGTTCCCTCCCCCAGAGAAACTATGGCTACACCTTC.

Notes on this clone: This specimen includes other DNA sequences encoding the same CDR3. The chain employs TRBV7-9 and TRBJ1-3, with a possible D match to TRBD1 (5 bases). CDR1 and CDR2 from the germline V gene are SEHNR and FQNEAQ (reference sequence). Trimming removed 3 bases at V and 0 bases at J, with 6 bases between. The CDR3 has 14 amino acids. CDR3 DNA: TGTGCCAGCAGCTTCGGGGGCTCTGGAAACACCATATATTTT. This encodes CASSFGGSGNTIYF.

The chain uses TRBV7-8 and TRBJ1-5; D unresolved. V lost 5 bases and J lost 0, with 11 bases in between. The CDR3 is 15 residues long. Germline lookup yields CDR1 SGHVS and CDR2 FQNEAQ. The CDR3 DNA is TGTGCCAGCAGCCCCAACGAGTATAGCAATCAGCCCCAGCATTTT. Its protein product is CASSPNEYSNQPQHF.

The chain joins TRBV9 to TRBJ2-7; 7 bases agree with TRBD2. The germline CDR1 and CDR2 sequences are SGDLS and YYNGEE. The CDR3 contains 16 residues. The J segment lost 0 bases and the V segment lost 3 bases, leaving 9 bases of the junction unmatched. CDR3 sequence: CASSALATQTSYEQYF. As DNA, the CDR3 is TGTGCCAGCAGCGCACTAGCGACACAGACCTCCTACGAGCAGTACTTC.

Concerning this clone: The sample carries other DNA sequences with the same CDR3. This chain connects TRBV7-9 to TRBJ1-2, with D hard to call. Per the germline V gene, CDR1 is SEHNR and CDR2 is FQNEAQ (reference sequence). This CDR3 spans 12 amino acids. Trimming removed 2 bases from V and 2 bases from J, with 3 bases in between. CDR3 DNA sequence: TGTGCCAGCAGCTTAACGAACTATGGCTACACCTTC. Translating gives CASSLTNYGYTF.

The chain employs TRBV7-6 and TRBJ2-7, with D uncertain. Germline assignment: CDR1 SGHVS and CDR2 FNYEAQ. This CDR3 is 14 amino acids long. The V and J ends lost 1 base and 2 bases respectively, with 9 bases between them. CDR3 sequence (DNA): TGTGCCAGCAGCTTAGGTCTAGGACCCTACGAGCAGTACTTC. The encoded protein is CASSLGLGPYEQYF.

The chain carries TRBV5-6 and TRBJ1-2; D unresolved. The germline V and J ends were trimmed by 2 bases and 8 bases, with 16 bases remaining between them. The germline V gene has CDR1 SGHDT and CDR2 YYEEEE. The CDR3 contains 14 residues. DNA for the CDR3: TGTGCCAGCAGCTTCAGGACTGTCCTAGGAGGCTACACCTTC. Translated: CASSFRTVLGGYTF.

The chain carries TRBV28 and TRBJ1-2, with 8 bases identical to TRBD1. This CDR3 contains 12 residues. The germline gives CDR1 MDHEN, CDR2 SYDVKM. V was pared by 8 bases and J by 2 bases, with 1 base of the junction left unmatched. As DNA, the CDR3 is TGTGCCAGCTGGACAGGGAACTATGGCTACACCTTC. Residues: CASWTGNYGYTF.

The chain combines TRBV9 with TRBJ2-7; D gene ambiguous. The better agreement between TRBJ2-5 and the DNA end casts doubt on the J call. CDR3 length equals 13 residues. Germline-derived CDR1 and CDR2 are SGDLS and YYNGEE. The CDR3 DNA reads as TGTGCCAGCAGCGTACGCCTCCGGGAGACCCAGTACTTC. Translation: CASSVRLRETQYF.

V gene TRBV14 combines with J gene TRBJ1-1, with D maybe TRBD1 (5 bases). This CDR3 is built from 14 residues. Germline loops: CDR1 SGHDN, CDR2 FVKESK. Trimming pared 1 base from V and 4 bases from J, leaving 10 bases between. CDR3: CASSQAGGSTEAFF. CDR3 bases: TGTGCCAGCAGCCAAGCGGGGGGAAGCACTGAAGCTTTCTTT.

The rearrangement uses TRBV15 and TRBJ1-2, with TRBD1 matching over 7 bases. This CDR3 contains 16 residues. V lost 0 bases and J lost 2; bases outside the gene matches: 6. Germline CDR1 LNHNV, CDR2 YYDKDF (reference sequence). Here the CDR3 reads CATSRDLQGGNYGYTF. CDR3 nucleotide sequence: TGTGCCACCAGCAGAGATCTGCAGGGGGGGAACTATGGCTACACCTTC.